This T cell receptor beta chain is from a study of cytomegalovirus exposure and HLA in healthy donors. Study summary: Previous work identified some 120 million unique TCR beta sequences from 150 million to 200 million T cells. Study results and caveats: In a later analysis, the majority of CMV-associated beta chains seemingly showed HLA restriction. Follow-up analysis found HLA locus-dependent TCR association rates, highest for DRB1 and lowest for HLA-C.

Points on this clone: As yet, its antigen is unknown.

In the PCR, 60 Vbeta and 13 Jbeta primers were used. Some clones are missing from TCRdb's copy, which holds only in-frame ones; the method was immunoSEQ multiplex PCR. The sample holds roughly 71,000 clones, approximately 80% seen once. The CDR3 consists of 16 residues. Germline CDR1 reads GTSNPN; CDR2 reads SVGIG (reference sequence). The ends were cut back, 4 bases at V and 2 bases at J, with 17 bases in the middle. Donors counted as nominally healthy when sampled, yet unrecorded immune exposures were likely. This TCR came from a girl under 18 in good health and CMV-seropositive. The V gene is TRBV30, the J gene TRBJ1-4; D remains ambiguous. Sequenced material: PBMCs. The DNA for the CDR3 is TGTGCCTGGAACCAGTTCCCGGGGTATACTAATGAAAAACTGTTTTTT. This encodes CAWNQFPGYTNEKLFF.